The rows below give T cell receptor beta chains drawn from one sample of a study of neurological immune-mediated disorders. TCRdb re-derived calls from the 5' RACE reads in MiXCR, one entry per CDR3 protein. Of fewer than 85,000 distinct CDR3 sequences listed, 4.3% are singletons. Sequencing was performed on PBMCs. The receptors shown here come from a woman aged 60 to 75 with multiple sclerosis. The CDR3 runs from the conserved cysteine through the conserved F or W. A D gene is named only where the DNA matches it firmly. Only some rows state a clone size, as once, few, many or a class for expanded clones.

CDR3 length: 13; J gene: TRBJ1-1; clone size: many; D gene: -; V gene: TRBV6-1; CDR3 protein: CASHKGGTAEAFF; CDR3 DNA: TGTGCCAGCCATAAGGGCGGAACCGCTGAAGCTTTCTTT
CDR3 length: 16; J gene: TRBJ2-5; clone size: many; D gene: -; V gene: TRBV9; CDR3 protein: CASSVATWGAQETQYF; CDR3 DNA: TGTGCCAGCAGCGTAGCTACGTGGGGGGCACAAGAGACCCAGTACTTC
CDR3 length: 16; J gene: TRBJ2-1; clone size: many; D gene: TRBD2; V gene: TRBV24-1; CDR3 protein: CATSDRTSGGRNEQFF; CDR3 DNA: TGTGCCACCAGTGACAGGACTAGCGGGGGGCGCAATGAGCAGTTCTTC
CDR3 length: 14; J gene: TRBJ1-2; clone size: many; D gene: -; V gene: TRBV19; CDR3 protein: CASSLVGARDGYTF; CDR3 DNA: TGTGCCAGTAGCCTAGTCGGGGCGAGGGATGGCTACACCTTC
CDR3 length: 14; J gene: TRBJ2-7; clone size: -; D gene: TRBD1; V gene: TRBV20-1; CDR3 protein: CSASTGDTTYEQYF; CDR3 DNA: TGCAGTGCTTCGACAGGGGATACTACCTACGAGCAGTACTTC
CDR3 length: 16; J gene: TRBJ2-2; clone size: many; D gene: -; V gene: TRBV5-1; CDR3 protein: CASSRELGGFTGELFF; CDR3 DNA: TGCGCCAGCAGCCGGGAGCTGGGGGGCTTCACCGGGGAGCTGTTTTTT
CDR3 length: 15; J gene: TRBJ2-1; clone size: many; D gene: TRBD2; V gene: TRBV25-1; CDR3 protein: CASSDTAGPYNEQFF; CDR3 DNA: TGTGCCAGCAGTGACACAGCGGGGCCTTACAATGAGCAGTTCTTC
CDR3 length: 18; J gene: TRBJ2-1; clone size: many; D gene: -; V gene: TRBV5-1; CDR3 protein: CASSLGIRGRPRTIEQFF; CDR3 DNA: TGCGCCAGCAGCTTGGGAATTCGTGGCAGGCCTAGGACGATTGAGCAGTTCTTC
CDR3 length: 15; J gene: TRBJ2-5; clone size: many; D gene: -; V gene: TRBV5-1; CDR3 protein: CASSFTRRYQETQYF; CDR3 DNA: TGCGCCAGCAGCTTCACCAGGAGGTACCAAGAGACCCAGTACTTC
CDR3 length: 16; J gene: TRBJ1-3; clone size: many; D gene: TRBD1; V gene: TRBV3-1; CDR3 protein: CASSLRTGVSGNTIYF; CDR3 DNA: TGTGCCAGCAGCCTAAGGACAGGCGTCTCTGGAAACACCATATATTTT
CDR3 length: 16; J gene: TRBJ2-3; clone size: many; D gene: -; V gene: TRBV5-1; CDR3 protein: CASSNRGGGVPDTQYF; CDR3 DNA: TGCGCCAGCAGCAACCGGGGAGGGGGCGTTCCAGATACGCAGTATTTT
CDR3 length: 15; J gene: TRBJ1-5; clone size: many; D gene: -; V gene: TRBV5-6; CDR3 protein: CASSLRRIANQPQHF; CDR3 DNA: TGTGCCAGCAGCTTGCGCAGGATAGCAAATCAGCCCCAGCATTTT
CDR3 length: 14; J gene: TRBJ2-5; clone size: many; D gene: TRBD2; V gene: TRBV29-1; CDR3 protein: CSVVSSGGQETQYF; CDR3 DNA: TGCAGCGTTGTCTCTAGCGGGGGACAAGAGACCCAGTACTTC